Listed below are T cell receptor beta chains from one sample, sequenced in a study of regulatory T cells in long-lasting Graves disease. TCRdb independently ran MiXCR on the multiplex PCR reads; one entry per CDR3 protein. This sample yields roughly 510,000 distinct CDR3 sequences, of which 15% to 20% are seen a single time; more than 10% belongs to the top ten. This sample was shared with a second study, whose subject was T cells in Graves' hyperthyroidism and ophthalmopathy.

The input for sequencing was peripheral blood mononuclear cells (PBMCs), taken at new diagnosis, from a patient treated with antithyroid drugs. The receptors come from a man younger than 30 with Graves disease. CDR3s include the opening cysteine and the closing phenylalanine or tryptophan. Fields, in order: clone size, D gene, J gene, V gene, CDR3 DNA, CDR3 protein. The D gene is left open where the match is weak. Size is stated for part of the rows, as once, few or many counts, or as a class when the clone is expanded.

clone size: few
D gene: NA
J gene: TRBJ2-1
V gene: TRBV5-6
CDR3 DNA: TGTGCCAGCTTAACAGCGGTCGGGAGTGTGTTCTTC
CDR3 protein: CASLTAVGSVFF

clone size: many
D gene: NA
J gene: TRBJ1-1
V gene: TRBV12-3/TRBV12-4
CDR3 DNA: TGTGCCAGCAGCTTAGCCCCCAGGGGTGGGACTGAAGCTTTCTTT
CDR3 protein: CASSLAPRGGTEAFF

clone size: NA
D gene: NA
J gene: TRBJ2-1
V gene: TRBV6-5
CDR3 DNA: TGTGCCAGCAGTTACTCGAGAGGTGCGGCCCCCAATGGGCAGTTCTTC
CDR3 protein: CASSYSRGAAPNGQFF

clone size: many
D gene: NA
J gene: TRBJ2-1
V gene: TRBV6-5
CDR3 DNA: TGTGCCAGCAGTTACGGCGATGAGCAGTTCTTC
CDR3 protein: CASSYGDEQFF

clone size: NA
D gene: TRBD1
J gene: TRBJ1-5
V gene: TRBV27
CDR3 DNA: TGTGCCAGCACGACCGACAGGGATCAGCCCCAGCATTTT
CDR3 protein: CASTTDRDQPQHF

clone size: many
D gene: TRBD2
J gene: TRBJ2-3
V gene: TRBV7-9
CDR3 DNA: TGTGCCACCGGGGGACTAGCGGGTGCAGATACGCAGTATTTT
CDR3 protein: CATGGLAGADTQYF

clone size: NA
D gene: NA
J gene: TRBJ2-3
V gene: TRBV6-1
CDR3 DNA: TGTGCCAGCAGGGGGTCGGTTGGCGCAACAGATACGCAGTATTTT
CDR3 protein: CASRGSVGATDTQYF

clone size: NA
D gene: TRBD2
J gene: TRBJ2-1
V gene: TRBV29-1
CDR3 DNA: TGCAGCGTGGAGGGCCGGGAGGGCCTCGATGAGCAGTTCTTC
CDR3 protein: CSVEGREGLDEQFF

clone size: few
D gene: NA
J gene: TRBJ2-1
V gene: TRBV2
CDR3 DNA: TGTGCCAGCAGTGAAGTAGTCGCTACAAGCTCCTACAATGAGCAGTTCTTC
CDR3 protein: CASSEVVATSSYNEQFF

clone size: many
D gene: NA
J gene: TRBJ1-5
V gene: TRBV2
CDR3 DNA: TGTGCCAGCTCAGGGTTGAGCAATCAGCCCCAGCATTTT
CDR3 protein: CASSGLSNQPQHF

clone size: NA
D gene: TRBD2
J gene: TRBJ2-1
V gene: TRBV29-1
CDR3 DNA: TGCAGCGTTGGGGCGGGAGGGCCCGAGCAGTTCTTC
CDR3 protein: CSVGAGGPEQFF

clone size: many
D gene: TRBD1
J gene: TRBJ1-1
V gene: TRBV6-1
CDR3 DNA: TGTGCCAGCAGTGACCCGGACAGGGAAGCTTTCTTT
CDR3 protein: CASSDPDREAFF

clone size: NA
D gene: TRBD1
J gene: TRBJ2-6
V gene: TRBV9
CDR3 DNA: TGTGCCAGCAGCGCCCCGGGACAGAGTTTGGCTGGGGCCAACGTCCTGACTTTC
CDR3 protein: CASSAPGQSLAGANVLTF

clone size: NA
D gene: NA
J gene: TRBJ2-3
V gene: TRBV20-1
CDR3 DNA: TGCAGTGCTAGTAGACAGAACACAGATACGCAGTATTTT
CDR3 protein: CSASRQNTDTQYF

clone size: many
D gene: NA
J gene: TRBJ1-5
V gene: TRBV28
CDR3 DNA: TGTGCCAGCAGTACTGAGGGGTGGCGCAATCAGCCCCAGCATTTT
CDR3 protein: CASSTEGWRNQPQHF

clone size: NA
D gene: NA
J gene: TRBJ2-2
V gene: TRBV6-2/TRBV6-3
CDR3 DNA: TGTGCCAGCAGTCCTTGGACCGACAGTGAGGTCGCCGGGGAGCTGTTTTTT
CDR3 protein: CASSPWTDSEVAGELFF

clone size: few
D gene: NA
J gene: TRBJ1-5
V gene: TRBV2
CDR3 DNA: TGTGCCAGCACCCCTAAGGCGGGTCAGCCCCAGCATTTT
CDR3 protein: CASTPKAGQPQHF

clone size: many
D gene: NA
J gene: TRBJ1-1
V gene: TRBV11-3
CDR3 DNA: TGTGCCAGCAGCTCACCGTTAGAAGCTTTCTTT
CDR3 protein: CASSSPLEAFF

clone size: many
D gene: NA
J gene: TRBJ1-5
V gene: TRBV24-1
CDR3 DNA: TGTGCCACGGCGAAAGGGGTGAACAATCAGCCCCAGCATTTT
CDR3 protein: CATAKGVNNQPQHF

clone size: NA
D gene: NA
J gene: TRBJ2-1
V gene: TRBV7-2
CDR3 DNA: TGTGCCAGCAGCTTAAGGCGCGAGGGAGATGAGCAGTTCTTC
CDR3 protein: CASSLRREGDEQFF

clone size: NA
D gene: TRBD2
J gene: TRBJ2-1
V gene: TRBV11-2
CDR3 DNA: TGTGCCAGCAGGGGGACTAGGTCCTACAATGAGCAGTTCTTC
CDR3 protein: CASRGTRSYNEQFF

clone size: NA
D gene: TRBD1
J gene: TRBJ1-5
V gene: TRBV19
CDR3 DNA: TGTGCCAGTATTAGACAGGGTGGAGGCAATCAGCCCCAGCATTTT
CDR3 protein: CASIRQGGGNQPQHF

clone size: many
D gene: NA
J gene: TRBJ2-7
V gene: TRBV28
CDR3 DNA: TGTGCCAGCAGTTCCGGACGGATGTCCTACGAGCAGTACTTC
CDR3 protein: CASSSGRMSYEQYF